Given below is one TCR beta chain in context. Original processing notes: Nucleated cell counts were estimated from reference gene primer amplification. Assay used: immunoSEQ multiplex PCR; TCRdb lists only in-frame clones, some missing. Clone size and V and J calls were adopted from that table, with D and trimming inferred from the DNA. Found here are some 90,000 clones, around 72% of them singletons; the top ten hold around 23%. This record belongs to a study of blood T cell repertoires in COVID-19. Study-wide background: Both acute and convalescent COVID-19 samples were obtained from the United States, Italy and Spain. Sources were T cells, B-cell-depleted T cells, or PBMCs; the material itself was cDNA or gDNA.

CDR3 length: 17 residues. Germline lookup yields CDR1 KGHDR and CDR2 SFDVKD. Trimming removed 4 bases from V and 1 base from J, with 18 bases in between. The source is an older woman in a cohort sampled during active or convalescent COVID-19. V is TRBV24-1 and J is TRBJ2-5; possible D gene TRBD2, 6 bases. Sequenced material: peripheral blood. Written as DNA, the CDR3 is TGTGCCACCAGTGACCCGCCAGGAGGGGTCCCCCAAGAGACCCAGTACTTC. It codes for CATSDPPGGVPQETQYF.